This TCR beta chain was identified in a study of beta chain features in type 1 diabetes (dated by TCRdb to the late 2010s). With respect to the entire study: No differences in mean age, gender distribution, total cell number or subset yield were found between patients and healthy donors. Across all samples, around 99 million sorted cells were examined, and cell number per subset correlated strongly with RNA yield. The study compared the TCRB repertoires of sorted circulating CD4+ T cell subsets in recently diagnosed type 1 diabetes patients with those in matched healthy donors. Naive and central memory subsets were obtained from all 30 or so donors, but regulatory and stem cell-like memory subsets were isolated from only 8 patients and roughly 8 healthy donors. Beyond this particular receptor, the publication reports: Shorter templates might have been favored by PCR, but patient and control samples were amplified and corrected together, so both groups would have been affected equally by any skew. Naive, central memory and regulatory TCRB repertoires appeared more similar among patients than among healthy donors. A moderate but significant shortening of TCRB CDR3 length was observed in type 1 diabetes patients in all four CD4+ subsets. Because the HLA sub-analyses included only small numbers of individuals, any influence of HLA type on TCRB rearrangement was left unresolved. At VDJ recombination sites, type 1 diabetes patients had fewer insertions and more deleted nucleotides, which implies abnormalities in thymic rearrangement. Because cDNA was sequenced instead of genomic DNA, activated cells with high expression could be over-represented, although the groups did not differ in activation or CD3 levels.

Trimming takes 5 bases from V and 0 bases from J, and the germline ends sit 11 bases apart. The CDR3 holds 14 amino acids from the cysteine to the phenylalanine. Just the 42-base CDR3 DNA is kept, in frame starting at base 1. From a lookup of the germline V gene, CDR1 and CDR2 are SGHTA and FQGNSA. As to this clone: Its antigen has not been determined. Nothing much larger sits one base from this clone, and base qualities are not available.

The entire isolated RNA was reverse transcribed using the High Capacity cDNA Reverse Transcription Kit, and thus expressed TCRB transcripts were sequenced. Naive, central memory and regulatory T cell samples underwent deep immunoSEQ sequencing, averaging around 4 million total reads per sample. After sorted cells were lysed in RLT buffer, RNA was extracted with DNase-treated RNeasy Micro or Mini kits, with the choice depending on cell number. To prevent cross-contamination, each cell subset was processed individually, whereas patient and healthy donor samples were processed jointly. The immunoSEQ multiplex PCR was used to amplify TCRB sequences from cDNA, generating 87-bp fragments that spanned the CDR3 region. Amplicons were sequenced on the Illumina HiSeq platform. Concerning the study's data processing: Synthetic template baselines were used to correct PCR bias computationally, reads within Hamming distance 2 were collapsed together, and singletons that could not be merged were discarded. Reads were aligned to IMGT to assign V, D and J genes, CDR3 length, and insertions or deletions at six rearrangement sites. Within each subset, clonotype counts were normalized to sorted cell number, after which true diversity and Gini coefficients were computed with the tcR R package. The overlap coefficient, calculated on TCRB nucleotide sequences, was used to quantify repertoire sharing. TCRdb took this table from immuneACCESS and kept in-frame rearrangements with V and J called. Such tables lack part of the clones; where checked against another copy, unresolved V genes explain under half of the gap, and the rest is unexplained. V and J calls and clone size are copied from that table; D and trimming were computed from the DNA. The sample records 200,000 to 250,000 clones, roughly 10% of which are singletons. The ten largest clones add up to 1% to 1.5% of the sample.

Each donor gave one peripheral blood draw, roughly 120 mL on average, collected into heparinised tubes. A BD FACSAria II and a panel including CD45RO, CCR7, CD25, CD127, CD95 and CD27 were used to sort naive, central memory, regulatory and stem cell-like memory CD4+ T cells. All sorted populations exceeded 95% purity. PBMCs were isolated right away by Lymphoprep density gradient centrifugation and were stained directly, without culture. So that batch effects would be minimized, each experiment stained and sorted samples in pairs, pairing one healthy donor with one patient. This clonotype originated in a man aged 18 to 30 in good health. This chain joins TRBV7-2 to TRBJ2-7; a tentative D call is TRBD2 (5 bases match). Sequenced input: central memory CD4+ T cells from blood. CDR3 reads: CASSGGPNSYEQYF. Here is the DNA: TGTGCCAGCAGCGGAGGTCCGAACTCCTACGAGCAGTACTTC.